The TCR beta chain described here comes from a study of cytomegalovirus exposure and HLA in healthy donors. The overall study: The 130 or so validation repertoires were reported in a later analysis to have been generated on the same platform as the approximately 700 first-cohort repertoires.

The CDR3 covers 12 residues. The germline CDR1 and CDR2 sequences are SGHRS and YFSETQ. Trimming took off 4 bases at V and 5 bases at J, with 10 bases between the two ends. This table comes from immunoSEQ multiplex PCR, and its TCRdb copy is limited to in-frame clones, with some not included. The sample consists of about 150,000 clones, approximately 91% of them appearing once. The origin of this receptor is a woman aged 18-29 years in good health and CMV-seropositive. V usage is TRBV5-1 and J usage is TRBJ2-7, with D unclear. Specimen: PBMCs. The CDR3 region is CASSEVGNEQYF. DNA of the CDR3: TGCGCCAGCAGCGAGGTGGGTAACGAGCAGTACTTC.